This T cell receptor (beta chain) was found in a study of cytomegalovirus exposure and HLA in healthy donors. Broader study findings: Some V segments, including TRBV6-2 and TRBV6-3, were excluded as indistinguishable. Common viral pathogens seemed, in a later analysis, to connect with several of the most significant clusters.

V was cut by 2 bases and J by 9 bases, with 13 bases left in between. The germline V gene has CDR1 SGHDN and CDR2 FVKESK. The CDR3 is 13 amino acids. PCR primers comprised 60 Vbeta and 13 Jbeta primers. Produced via immunoSEQ multiplex PCR; TCRdb's table is partial and in-frame only. This table holds under 200,000 clones, around 78% found once. Remarks on this clone: The target antigen is unknown.

The sample consisted of PBMCs. The chain carries TRBV14 and TRBJ2-5; D gene unclear. The TCR was taken from a woman aged 30 to 39 in good health and CMV-seropositive. The CDR3 nucleotides read TGTGCCAGCAGCCAATCCTACAGAGCCCCCCAGTACTTC. Its protein product is CASSQSYRAPQYF.